This T cell receptor (beta chain) is drawn from a study of cytomegalovirus exposure and HLA in healthy donors. The ends were cut back, 6 bases at V and 5 bases at J, with 13 bases in the middle. The CDR3 spans 13 residues. Germline CDR1 and CDR2: SNHLY and FYNNEI. Primers for the PCR totalled 60 Vbeta and 13 Jbeta. TCRdb's table, derived via immunoSEQ multiplex PCR, lists solely in-frame clones and lacks some. The table includes 150,000 to 180,000 clones, around 79% detected once. Material for sequencing was PBMCs. The chain is built from TRBV2 and TRBJ2-5, with D perhaps TRBD2 (7 bases). The sequence derives from a man between 18 and 29 years old in good health and CMV-seronegative. The CDR3 is CASREGGRETQYF. The CDR3 DNA reads TGTGCCAGCAGGGAGGGGGGGCGGGAGACCCAGTACTTC.